This T cell receptor (beta chain) came from a study of blood T cells in healthy people across ages. Findings and caveats of the study: Per-million-T-cell TCR beta diversity fell roughly linearly with age.

This clonotype has only a few counts. The antigen remains undetermined. Together with a sample-barcoded 5' primer, a J-beta primer mix was included in a second PCR lasting roughly 6 to 12 cycles. Using its own MiXCR run on the 5' RACE reads, TCRdb lists one record per CDR3 protein. Here the sample spans about 640,000 distinct CDR3 sequences, under 65% being singletons. This CDR3 region has 13 residues. For every donor, a draw yielded ten milliliters of peripheral blood. This chain joins TRBV12-3 or TRBV12-4 and TRBJ2-5; either TRBD1 or TRBD2 may fit D (5 bases each). The better agreement between TRBJ2-7 and the DNA end casts doubt on the J call. The origin of this receptor is a man between 60 and 75 years old in good health. The sample taken for sequencing was blood. The CDR3 reads CASSRWGSDEQYF. In DNA, the CDR3 is TGTGCCAGCAGCCGTTGGGGGAGCGACGAGCAGTACTTC.